Following are 30 T cell receptor beta chains from one sample sequenced in a study of blood T cell repertoires in COVID-19. Generated by immunoSEQ multiplex PCR, the TCRdb table keeps only in-frame clones and is missing some. The table has around 150,000 clones, more than 75% seen once. Source material: PBMCs or T cells enriched from blood (not recorded which). These receptors were taken from a middle-aged man who had recovered from COVID-19.

This clone occurred a few times. The chain combines TRBV19 with TRBJ1-1; perhaps TRBD1 as D (5 bases). The germline V gene encodes CDR1 LNHDA and CDR2 SQIVND (reference sequence). The V gene lost 4 bases and the J gene lost 12 bases, with 21 bases spanning the gap. The CDR3 is 14 residues long. CDR3 in DNA: TGTGCCAGTAGTAGCCGAAGCGCCGGGACTGGAACTTTCTTT. Protein sequence: CASSSRSAGTGTFF.

The rearrangement uses TRBV7-9 and TRBJ1-1; no firm D call. This CDR3 is 14 amino acids long. Trimming took 5 bases from V and 0 from J, leaving 10 bases between them. CDR1 and CDR2 from the germline V gene are SEHNR and FQNEAQ (reference sequence). The CDR3 region is CASSRGFMNTEAFF. The DNA for the CDR3 is TGTGCCAGCAGCCGGGGATTCATGAACACTGAAGCTTTCTTT. Drawing the rest from reference TRBV7-9 and TRBJ1-1, the complete variable domain is DTGVSQNPRHKITKRGQNVTFRCDPISEHNRLYWYRQTLGQGPEFLTYFQNEAQLEKSRLLSDRFSAERPKGSFSTLEIQRTEQGDSAMYLCASSRGFMNTEAFFGQGTRLTVV.

DNA of the CDR3: TGTGCCAGCAGCCAAGAGAGGAGTAGCGCGGCCGGCCCCCCTTACGAGCAGTACTTC. Amino acids: CASSQERSSAAGPPYEQYF. The J gene is TRBJ2-7, the V gene TRBV4-2; D possibly corresponds to TRBD2 (5 bases). CDR1 and CDR2 (germline): LGHNA, YNFKEQ. The CDR3 sequence is 19 residues long. Trimming cost V 0 bases and J 4 bases, with 25 bases left between them.

In its sample, this clone was seen once. The chain joins TRBV3-1 (or the pseudogene TRBV3-2) to TRBJ2-1, with TRBD1 matching over 9 bases. V was clipped by 4 bases and J by 4 bases; unmatched bases: 5. Germline CDR1 and CDR2: LGHDT and YNNKEL (reference sequence). The CDR3 length is 15 residues. The CDR3, as DNA: TGTGCCAGCAGCCCCCGGGACAGGGAATACAATGAGCAGTTCTTC. It encodes CASSPRDREYNEQFF.

J is TRBJ1-2 and V is TRBV11-2; TRBD1 might be the D (6 bases). With 0 bases removed from V and 4 bases from J, the gap between germline ends came to 12 bases. Germline CDR1 and CDR2: SGHAT and FQNNGV. The length of the CDR3 is 15 residues. The CDR3 is CASSLDGGQFYGYTF. The CDR3 DNA sequence: TGTGCCAGCAGCTTAGATGGGGGCCAGTTCTATGGCTACACCTTC.

This sequence joins TRBV19 and TRBJ1-1; D is unclear. CDR3 size: 14 residues. Germline V gene data show CDR1 as LNHDA and CDR2 as SQIVND (reference sequence). V shed 4 bases and J shed 1 base, with 10 bases lying between them. For the CDR3, the DNA is TGTGCCAGTAGTACGAGCTCCCGGAACACTGAAGCTTTCTTT. It specifies CASSTSSRNTEAFF.

The genes are TRBV19 and TRBJ2-7; 8 nucleotides match TRBD1. V gave up 6 bases and J gave up 5 bases; unmatched junction bases: 9. The germline gives CDR1 LNHDA, CDR2 SQIVND (reference sequence). The CDR3 runs 14 residues. The CDR3 sequence: CASSSGQGANEQYF. As DNA, the CDR3 is TGTGCCAGTAGCAGCGGCCAGGGGGCCAACGAGCAGTACTTC.

This chain joins TRBV6-5 and TRBJ2-1; 7 bases line up with TRBD1. The germline gives CDR1 MNHEY, CDR2 SVGAGI. This CDR3 region has 15 residues. The ends lost 6 bases at V and 3 bases at J; junction bases unmatched: 8. The CDR3 DNA reads as TGTGCCAGCAGCTTGCAGGGGGTGGGCTACAATGAGCAGTTCTTC. It specifies CASSLQGVGYNEQFF.

The rearrangement joins TRBV19 to TRBJ1-3, with D possibly matching TRBD1 (5 bases). The CDR3 covers 15 residues. Germline lookup yields CDR1 LNHDA and CDR2 SQIVND (reference sequence). Trimming pared 3 bases from V and 2 bases from J, leaving 11 bases between. The CDR3 DNA reads as TGTGCCAGTAGTATTCTTGGAGGGGCTGGAAACACCATATATTTT. Translating it yields CASSILGGAGNTIYF.

The CDR3 loop is CATRQGTEAFF. The CDR3, as DNA: TGTGCCACTAGACAGGGCACTGAAGCTTTCTTT. The chain joins TRBV12-3 or TRBV12-4 to TRBJ1-1; 7 bases match TRBD1. V gave up 10 bases and J gave up 4 bases; unmatched junction bases: 3. The CDR3 has 11 residues.

CDR3 loop: CASTPGSAGNEQYF. DNA for the CDR3: TGTGCCAGCACCCCGGGAAGCGCGGGCAACGAGCAGTACTTC. This chain links TRBV6-5 with TRBJ2-7; TRBD2 might be the D (5 bases). Germline V gives CDR1 MNHEY, CDR2 SVGAGI. The CDR3 runs 14 residues. The V end was cut by 7 bases, the J end by 5 bases, with 18 bases between.

This chain links TRBV15 with TRBJ2-2, with D possibly being TRBD1 (5 bases). Germline CDR1 is LNHNV and CDR2 is YYDKDF (reference sequence). The CDR3 consists of 15 residues. V was pared by 3 bases and J by 4 bases, with 12 bases between. Written as DNA, the CDR3 is TGTGCCACCAGCAGTGGCCGTGGGGCCACCGGGGAGCTGTTTTTT. Translation: CATSSGRGATGELFF.

CDR3 nucleotide sequence: TGTGCCAGCAGCCGGGATGGAGGATCACCCCTCCACTTT. Translating it yields CASSRDGGSPLHF. This chain uses TRBV7-6 with TRBJ1-6; no clear D gene. The germline V gene has CDR1 SGHVS and CDR2 FNYEAQ. V lost 5 bases to trimming and J lost 10 bases, with 12 bases between them. The CDR3 covers 13 residues.

This rearrangement joins TRBV21-1 to TRBJ2-7; no DNA check was done on the table's D call, TRBD1. TRBV21-1 is a pseudogene. This CDR3 spans 16 amino acids. CDR3 loop: CASSGRGMKNHYEQYV. The DNA of the CDR3 is TGTGCCAGCAGCGGCAGGGGAATGAAAAACCACTACGAGCAGTACGTC.

The chain employs TRBV5-5 and TRBJ2-7; 15 nucleotides align to TRBD2. Germline V lookup: CDR1 SGHKS, CDR2 YYEKEE (reference sequence). The CDR3 contains 16 residues. Losses at the gene ends were 4 bases for V and 2 bases for J; bases not matched to a gene: 4. Here the CDR3 reads CASSGGTSGGTYEQYF. CDR3 DNA sequence: TGTGCCAGCAGCGGCGGGACTAGCGGGGGGACCTACGAGCAGTACTTC.

The V and J genes are TRBV12-3 or TRBV12-4 and TRBJ2-1, with D uncertain. Trimming pared 8 bases from V and 6 bases from J, leaving 11 bases between. The CDR3 has 12 residues. The CDR3 DNA reads TGTGCCAGCCTAATTCGGTGCAATGAGCAGTTCTTC. Translated: CASLIRCNEQFF.

Written as DNA, the CDR3 is TGTGCCAGCCACCCGGGGACTCAAGGCAATCAGCCCCAGCATTTT. Residues: CASHPGTQGNQPQHF. This chain connects TRBV7-8 to TRBJ1-5; maybe TRBD1 (5 bases). CDR3 length equals 15 residues. Trimming pared 8 bases from V and 2 bases from J, leaving 16 bases between. Germline V gives CDR1 SGHVS, CDR2 FQNEAQ. Complete variable domain (other parts from reference TRBV7-8 and TRBJ1-5): GAGVSQSPRYKVAKRGQDVALRCDPISGHVSLFWYQQALGQGPEFLTYFQNEAQLDKSGLPSDRFFAERPEGSVSTLKIQRTQQEDSAVYLCASHPGTQGNQPQHFGDGTRLSIL.

This clone was picked up a small number of times. This chain joins TRBV27 and TRBJ2-2, with TRBD2 identical over 13 bases. Germline V lookup: CDR1 MNHEY, CDR2 SMNVEV (reference sequence). This CDR3 has 17 residues. The trim removed 5 bases at V and 5 bases at J, leaving 8 bases unmatched. The CDR3, as DNA: TGTGCCAGCAGTAGGACTAGCGGGGGCCCGCGGACCGGGGAGCTGTTTTTT. Translation gives CASSRTSGGPRTGELFF.

This chain uses TRBV9 with TRBJ1-1; TRBD1 aligns across 7 bases. The CDR3 covers 12 residues. V was clipped by 0 bases and J by 8 bases; unmatched bases: 1. In germline, CDR1 is SGDLS, CDR2 YYNGEE. The CDR3 loop is CASSVGGGEAFF. For the CDR3, the DNA is TGTGCCAGCAGCGTAGGAGGGGGCGAAGCTTTCTTT.

V gene TRBV6-5 combines with J gene TRBJ2-4; possible D gene TRBD2, 6 bases. The CDR3 is made up of 15 amino acids. CDR1 and CDR2 from the germline V gene are MNHEY and SVGAGI. V lost 7 bases and J lost 1, with 14 bases in between. The CDR3 bases are TGTGCCAGCATTGCGGGACTGGCCGCCAAAAACATTCAGTACTTC. Protein sequence: CASIAGLAAKNIQYF.

This chain connects TRBV24-1 to TRBJ1-2, with D maybe TRBD1 (5 bases). Between the trimmed V and J ends, which lost 4 bases and 4 bases, there was a span of 15 bases. Germline values: CDR1 KGHDR, CDR2 SFDVKD. This CDR3 region has 15 residues. The CDR3 DNA sequence: TGTGCCACCAGTGACTTAGGGGAGGTGGGCTATGGCTACACCTTC. It translates to CATSDLGEVGYGYTF.

The sample holds one count of this clone. The chain carries TRBV5-1 and TRBJ1-4, with a possible D match to TRBD1 (5 bases). CDR1 and CDR2 (germline): SGHRS, YFSETQ. The V end was cut by 2 bases, the J end by 8 bases, with 13 bases between. The CDR3 extends over 14 amino acids. The CDR3 sequence: CASSLDRNGEKLFF. In DNA, the CDR3 is TGCGCCAGCAGCTTAGACAGAAACGGCGAAAAACTGTTTTTT.

The chain combines TRBV28 with TRBJ1-6; D might be TRBD1 (6 bases). In germline, CDR1 is MDHEN, CDR2 SYDVKM. The CDR3 has 17 amino acids. Trimming shortened V by 4 bases and J by 6 bases, and 19 bases separated the two germline ends. The CDR3 here is CASSSRPYRDPNSPLHF. DNA of the CDR3: TGTGCCAGCAGTTCCCGACCATACAGGGATCCTAATTCACCCCTCCACTTT. The entire variable domain, with the rest obtained from reference TRBV28 and TRBJ1-6, is as follows: DVKVTQSSRYLVKRTGEKVFLECVQDMDHENMFWYRQDPGLGLRLIYFSYDVKMKEKGDIPEGYSVSREKKERFSLILESASTNQTSMYLCASSSRPYRDPNSPLHFGNGTRLTVT.

This chain joins TRBV2 and TRBJ2-3; tentatively, D is TRBD1 (6 bases). Per germline, CDR1 SNHLY and CDR2 FYNNEI. This CDR3 comprises 14 residues. V was pared by 8 bases and J by 3 bases, with 15 bases between. CDR3 sequence reads: CASRDNVATDTQYF. Written as DNA, the CDR3 is TGTGCCAGCCGGGACAATGTTGCGACAGATACGCAGTATTTT. The full variable domain, rest sourced from reference TRBV2 and TRBJ2-3, is EPEVTQTPSHQVTQMGQEVILRCVPISNHLYFYWYRQILGQKVEFLVSFYNNEISEKSEIFDDQFSVERPDGSNFTLKIRSTKLEDSAMYFCASRDNVATDTQYFGPGTRLTVL.

There are a few counts of this clone. V usage is TRBV2 and J usage is TRBJ1-1; D is unresolved. This CDR3 comprises 14 residues. In germline, CDR1 is SNHLY, CDR2 FYNNEI. V dropped 4 bases and J dropped 0 bases, with 9 bases sitting between them. As DNA, the CDR3 is TGTGCCAGCAGTGGTTCCGAGATGAACACTGAAGCTTTCTTT. Amino acids: CASSGSEMNTEAFF.

The rearrangement joins TRBV6-6 to TRBJ1-3; 9 nucleotides agree with TRBD1. The V and J ends lost 5 bases and 4 bases, in that order; junction bases with no gene match: 6. Germline V CDR1 and CDR2: MNHNY, SVGAGI (reference sequence). The CDR3 runs 15 residues. The DNA of the CDR3 is TGTGCCAGCAGTACAGGGACAGGGACAGGAAACACCATATATTTT. It encodes CASSTGTGTGNTIYF.

This rearrangement joins TRBV3-1 (or the pseudogene TRBV3-2) to TRBJ2-5; no clear D gene. CDR1 and CDR2 from the germline V gene are LGHDT and YNNKEL (reference sequence). The CDR3 contains 13 residues. Trimming took off 1 base at V and 5 bases at J, with 8 bases between the two ends. The DNA for the CDR3 is TGTGCCAGCAGCCAAGGCGTACGGGAGACCCAGTACTTC. Amino acid sequence: CASSQGVRETQYF.

The chain has TRBV18 and TRBJ1-1, with D unclear. CDR1 is KGHSH, CDR2 LQKENI, per germline. The V gene lost 6 bases and the J gene lost 7 bases, with 12 bases spanning the gap. The CDR3 is 12 residues long. The chain's CDR3 is CASSPSGDEAFF. The DNA for the CDR3 is TGTGCCAGCTCCCCCTCTGGAGATGAAGCTTTCTTT. Variable domain in full (rest from reference TRBV18 and TRBJ1-1): NAGVMQNPRHLVRRRGQEARLRCSPMKGHSHVYWYRQLPEEGLKFMVYLQKENIIDESGMPKERFSAEFPKEGPSILRIQQVVRGDSAAYFCASSPSGDEAFFGQGTRLTVV.

The genes are TRBV27 and TRBJ1-5; TRBD1 matches at 10 bases. The V segment lost 5 bases and the J segment 6 bases; nucleotides outside the gene matches: 4. The CDR3 is made up of 14 amino acids. Germline V gene lookup returns CDR1 MNHEY and CDR2 SMNVEV (reference sequence). For the CDR3, the DNA is TGTGCCAGCAGTCCGGACAGGGGGAGTCAGCCCCAGCATTTT. Translating it yields CASSPDRGSQPQHF.

This clone was found a few times. The chain couples TRBV2 to TRBJ1-4; TRBD1 agrees at 9 bases. The V segment lost 6 bases and the J segment 4 bases; nucleotides outside the gene matches: 12. CDR3 size: 17 residues. Germline values: CDR1 SNHLY, CDR2 FYNNEI. CDR3 DNA sequence: TGTGCCAGCAGCGAGACCGGGACAGGGAAGGGTAATGAAAAACTGTTTTTT. Its protein product is CASSETGTGKGNEKLFF.